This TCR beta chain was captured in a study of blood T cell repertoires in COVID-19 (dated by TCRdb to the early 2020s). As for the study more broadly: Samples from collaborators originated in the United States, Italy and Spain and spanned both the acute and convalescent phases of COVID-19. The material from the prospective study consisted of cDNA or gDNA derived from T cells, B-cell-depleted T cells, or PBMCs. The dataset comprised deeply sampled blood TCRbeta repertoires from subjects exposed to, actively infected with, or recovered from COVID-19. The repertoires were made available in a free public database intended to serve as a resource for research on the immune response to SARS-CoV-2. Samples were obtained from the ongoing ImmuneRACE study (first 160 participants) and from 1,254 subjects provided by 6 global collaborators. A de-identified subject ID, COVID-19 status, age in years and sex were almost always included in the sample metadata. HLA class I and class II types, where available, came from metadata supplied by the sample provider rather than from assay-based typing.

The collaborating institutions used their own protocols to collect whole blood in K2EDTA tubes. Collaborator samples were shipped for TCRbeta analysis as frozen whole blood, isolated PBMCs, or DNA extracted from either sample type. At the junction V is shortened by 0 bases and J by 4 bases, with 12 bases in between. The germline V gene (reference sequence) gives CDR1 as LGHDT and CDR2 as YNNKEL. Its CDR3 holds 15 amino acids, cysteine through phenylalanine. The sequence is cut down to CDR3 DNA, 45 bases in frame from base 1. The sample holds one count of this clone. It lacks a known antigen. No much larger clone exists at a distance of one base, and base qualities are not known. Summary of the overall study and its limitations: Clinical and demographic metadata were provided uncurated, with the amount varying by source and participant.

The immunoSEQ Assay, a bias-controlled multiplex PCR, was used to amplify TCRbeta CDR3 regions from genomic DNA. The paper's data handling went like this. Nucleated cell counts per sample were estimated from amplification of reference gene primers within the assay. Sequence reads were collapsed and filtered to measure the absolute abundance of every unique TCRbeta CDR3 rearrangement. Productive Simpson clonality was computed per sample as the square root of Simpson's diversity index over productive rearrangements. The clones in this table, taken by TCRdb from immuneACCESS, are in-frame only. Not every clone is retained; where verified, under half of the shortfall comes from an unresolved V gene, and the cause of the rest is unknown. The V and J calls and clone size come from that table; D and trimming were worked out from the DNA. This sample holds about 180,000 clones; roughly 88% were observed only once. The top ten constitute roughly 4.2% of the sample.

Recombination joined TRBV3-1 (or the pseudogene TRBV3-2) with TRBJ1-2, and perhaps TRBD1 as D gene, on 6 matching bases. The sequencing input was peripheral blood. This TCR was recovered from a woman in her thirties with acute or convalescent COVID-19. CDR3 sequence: CASSQDLTGFYGYTF. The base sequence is TGTGCCAGCAGCCAAGATCTTACAGGGTTCTATGGCTACACCTTC.